A selection of T cell receptor beta chains follows, all from one sample in a study of shared clonotypes between healthy human individuals. Only in-frame clones appear in the TCRdb table, and some are missing; sequencing was by immunoSEQ multiplex PCR. The sample comprises roughly 1.4 million clones, around 98.5% of which are singletons, and approximately 0.38% rests with the top ten. The material sequenced was naive CD4+ T cells sorted from blood. The receptor source for this set is a man aged 25-40 years in good health. CDR3s include the opening cysteine and the closing phenylalanine or tryptophan. The D gene is left open where the match is weak. Expanded clones are given a class, and other clones once, few, many or no size at all.

cdr3_nt: TGTGCCATCAGTACAGACAGCAATCAGCCCCAGCATTTT; cdr3_aa: CAISTDSNQPQHF; j_call: TRBJ1-5; clone_size: NA; v_call: TRBV10-3; d_call: NA
cdr3_nt: TGCGCCAGCAGCTTGGGAGCTAGCGGGAACTCCTACGAGCAGTACTTC; cdr3_aa: CASSLGASGNSYEQYF; j_call: TRBJ2-7; clone_size: NA; v_call: TRBV5-1; d_call: TRBD2
cdr3_nt: TGTGCCAGTAGTATAGCCGCGCTCCAGGGGCAGCCCCAGCATTTT; cdr3_aa: CASSIAALQGQPQHF; j_call: TRBJ1-5; clone_size: NA; v_call: TRBV19; d_call: NA
cdr3_nt: TGTGCCAGCAGTGAAGCCCCCAGGGGAGGAGATACGCAGTATTTT; cdr3_aa: CASSEAPRGGDTQYF; j_call: TRBJ2-3; clone_size: NA; v_call: TRBV2; d_call: NA
cdr3_nt: TGCGCCAGCAGCTTGGGCAACAGGGGGCGGAACAATGAGCAGTTCTTC; cdr3_aa: CASSLGNRGRNNEQFF; j_call: TRBJ2-1; clone_size: once; v_call: TRBV5-1; d_call: TRBD1
cdr3_nt: TGTGCCAGCAGCTTTGCGGCAGCCGAGTCGCAGTATTTT; cdr3_aa: CASSFAAAESQYF; j_call: TRBJ2-3; clone_size: NA; v_call: TRBV7-2; d_call: NA
cdr3_nt: TGTGCCAGCAGCCCCCCCCCTAGCTCTGCTACGGAGCAGTACTTC; cdr3_aa: CASSPPPSSATEQYF; j_call: TRBJ2-7; clone_size: once; v_call: TRBV5-4; d_call: NA
cdr3_nt: TGTGCCAGCAACTTCGACAGGGTGGGCACTGAAGCTTTCTTT; cdr3_aa: CASNFDRVGTEAFF; j_call: TRBJ1-1; clone_size: once; v_call: TRBV6-1; d_call: TRBD1
cdr3_nt: TGTGCCAGCAGTGAAGCGGATCTGATCTACGAGCAGTACTTC; cdr3_aa: CASSEADLIYEQYF; j_call: TRBJ2-7; clone_size: NA; v_call: TRBV6-1; d_call: NA
cdr3_nt: TGTGCCAGCAGTGAAGCTATGGGGAGCACAGATACGCAGTATTTT; cdr3_aa: CASSEAMGSTDTQYF; j_call: TRBJ2-3; clone_size: NA; v_call: TRBV2; d_call: NA
cdr3_nt: TGTGCCAGCAGTTACTATGCGGGAGGCTGGGGTGAGCAGTTCTTC; cdr3_aa: CASSYYAGGWGEQFF; j_call: TRBJ2-1; clone_size: NA; v_call: TRBV6-5; d_call: TRBD2
cdr3_nt: TGTGCCAGCAGCTTAAATTTTCTCGGCGGCGCCTATGGCTACACCTTC; cdr3_aa: CASSLNFLGGAYGYTF; j_call: TRBJ1-2; clone_size: NA; v_call: TRBV11-2; d_call: NA
cdr3_nt: TGTGCCAGCAGCTTGAGGACAGGGATCTCCTACGAGCAGTACTTC; cdr3_aa: CASSLRTGISYEQYF; j_call: TRBJ2-7; clone_size: once; v_call: TRBV5-4; d_call: TRBD1
cdr3_nt: TGCGCCAGCAGCTCCACCGGGACTAGCGGGAGGGCCGCAGATACGCAGTATTTT; cdr3_aa: CASSSTGTSGRAADTQYF; j_call: TRBJ2-3; clone_size: NA; v_call: TRBV5-1; d_call: TRBD2
cdr3_nt: TGTGCCAGCAGCAGGACCTCCGGGACTAGCGGGAGGAGAGGAGAGACCCAGTACTTC; cdr3_aa: CASSRTSGTSGRRGETQYF; j_call: TRBJ2-5; clone_size: NA; v_call: TRBV5-6; d_call: TRBD2
cdr3_nt: TGTGCCAGCAGCGTAGGACCCGGGGCCATGAACACTGAAGCTTTCTTT; cdr3_aa: CASSVGPGAMNTEAFF; j_call: TRBJ1-1; clone_size: NA; v_call: TRBV9; d_call: NA
cdr3_nt: TGTGCCAGCAGGGCCCTAGGGAACACTGAAGCTTTCTTT; cdr3_aa: CASRALGNTEAFF; j_call: TRBJ1-1; clone_size: few; v_call: TRBV6-5; d_call: NA
cdr3_nt: TGTGCCAGCTCACCACTCGGACAGGGTAAATCCGGAGATGGCTACACCTTC; cdr3_aa: CASSPLGQGKSGDGYTF; j_call: TRBJ1-2; clone_size: NA; v_call: TRBV18; d_call: TRBD1
cdr3_nt: TGCGCCAGCAGCTCGACAGGGGGCCCGGAATCTGGGGCCAACGTCCTGACTTTC; cdr3_aa: CASSSTGGPESGANVLTF; j_call: TRBJ2-6; clone_size: NA; v_call: TRBV5-1; d_call: TRBD1
cdr3_nt: TGTGCCAGCAGCTTAGTCTCCGGGACAGAGTACAATGAGCAGTTCTTC; cdr3_aa: CASSLVSGTEYNEQFF; j_call: TRBJ2-1; clone_size: NA; v_call: TRBV7-2; d_call: TRBD1
cdr3_nt: TGCGCCAGCAGCCCGACTAGTTCGGACGAGCAGTACTTC; cdr3_aa: CASSPTSSDEQYF; j_call: TRBJ2-7; clone_size: NA; v_call: TRBV5-1; d_call: NA
cdr3_nt: TGTGCCAGTCACGGGAGGGGTAAGCAGGTTTATCAGCCCCAGCATTTT; cdr3_aa: CASHGRGKQVYQPQHF; j_call: TRBJ1-5; clone_size: NA; v_call: TRBV19; d_call: NA
cdr3_nt: TGTGCCAGCAGCCGCCGGCTAGCGGAGCCCCTCTACGAGCAGTACTTC; cdr3_aa: CASSRRLAEPLYEQYF; j_call: TRBJ2-7; clone_size: NA; v_call: TRBV5-5; d_call: TRBD2
cdr3_nt: TGTGCCAGTAGTACCTCGAGGGCCCCCTTAACTGAAGCTTTCTTT; cdr3_aa: CASSTSRAPLTEAFF; j_call: TRBJ1-1; clone_size: NA; v_call: TRBV19; d_call: NA
cdr3_nt: TGTGCCAGCAGCCGCGGGGGCTACGAGCAGTACTTC; cdr3_aa: CASSRGGYEQYF; j_call: TRBJ2-7; clone_size: NA; v_call: TRBV7-8; d_call: TRBD2
cdr3_nt: TGTGCCAGCTCCTACAGGGGCGCGAAATACAATGAGCAGTTCTTC; cdr3_aa: CASSYRGAKYNEQFF; j_call: TRBJ2-1; clone_size: NA; v_call: TRBV2; d_call: TRBD1
cdr3_nt: TGTGCCAGCAGCTTAGATCTGGGATTATATGGCTACACCTTC; cdr3_aa: CASSLDLGLYGYTF; j_call: TRBJ1-2; clone_size: once; v_call: TRBV11-2; d_call: NA
cdr3_nt: TGTGCCAGCAGTTCCGGGACCTTCTACGAGCAGTACTTC; cdr3_aa: CASSSGTFYEQYF; j_call: TRBJ2-7; clone_size: NA; v_call: TRBV28; d_call: NA
cdr3_nt: TGTGCCAGCAGCTTAACGGGCAGTAAGGGGAACACTGAAGCTTTCTTT; cdr3_aa: CASSLTGSKGNTEAFF; j_call: TRBJ1-1; clone_size: NA; v_call: TRBV7-2; d_call: NA
cdr3_nt: TGTGCCAGCAGCTTGGATGGATTTTCTGGAAACACCATATATTTT; cdr3_aa: CASSLDGFSGNTIYF; j_call: TRBJ1-3; clone_size: NA; v_call: TRBV5-4; d_call: NA
cdr3_nt: TGCGCCAGCAGCCCACCCTCCTACGTGCAGTACTTC; cdr3_aa: CASSPPSYVQYF; j_call: TRBJ2-7; clone_size: NA; v_call: TRBV5-1; d_call: NA
cdr3_nt: TGTGCCAGCTCATCCCTCGGGGCGGCGGGCACCTTC; cdr3_aa: CASSSLGAAGTF; j_call: TRBJ1-2; clone_size: NA; v_call: TRBV18; d_call: NA
cdr3_nt: TGCAGCGCACCCAGCCCCCCGGGCCGGGGCTCCTACAATGAGCAGTTCTTC; cdr3_aa: CSAPSPPGRGSYNEQFF; j_call: TRBJ2-1; clone_size: NA; v_call: TRBV29-1; d_call: NA
cdr3_nt: TGTGCCATCAGTGAGAAGGCTAGCTGGTCCCCCTACGAGCAGTACTTC; cdr3_aa: CAISEKASWSPYEQYF; j_call: TRBJ2-7; clone_size: NA; v_call: TRBV10-3; d_call: NA
cdr3_nt: TGTGCCAGCAGCGCTTATAAACAGGGTAACTATGGCTACACCTTC; cdr3_aa: CASSAYKQGNYGYTF; j_call: TRBJ1-2; clone_size: NA; v_call: TRBV6-1; d_call: NA
cdr3_nt: TGTGCCAGCAGCACGGGACCAGCACAAGAGACCCAGTACTTC; cdr3_aa: CASSTGPAQETQYF; j_call: TRBJ2-5; clone_size: NA; v_call: TRBV7-3; d_call: NA
cdr3_nt: TGTGCCAGCAGCGTAAGATCTCGGACAGGGAACTATGGCTACACCTTC; cdr3_aa: CASSVRSRTGNYGYTF; j_call: TRBJ1-2; clone_size: NA; v_call: TRBV9; d_call: TRBD1
cdr3_nt: TGTGCCAGCAGCGTAGAGTTGTCCTACGAGCAGTACTTC; cdr3_aa: CASSVELSYEQYF; j_call: TRBJ2-7; clone_size: NA; v_call: TRBV9; d_call: NA
cdr3_nt: TGCGCCAGCAGCCCTAGGGGAGACCGTGGCACCGGGGAGCTGTTTTTT; cdr3_aa: CASSPRGDRGTGELFF; j_call: TRBJ2-2; clone_size: NA; v_call: TRBV4-3; d_call: NA
cdr3_nt: TGTGCCAGCAGTACGGTGCGGGCAGGCGAAAAACTGTTTTTT; cdr3_aa: CASSTVRAGEKLFF; j_call: TRBJ1-4; clone_size: NA; v_call: TRBV2; d_call: NA
cdr3_nt: TGTGCCAGCAGCCGTGGGGTAGGACAGGGGGTGAACACTGAAGCTTTCTTT; cdr3_aa: CASSRGVGQGVNTEAFF; j_call: TRBJ1-1; clone_size: NA; v_call: TRBV5-5; d_call: TRBD1
cdr3_nt: TGTGCCAGCAGCGTACCCCCCAATAGCGGGAGGAACACCGGGGAGCTGTTTTTT; cdr3_aa: CASSVPPNSGRNTGELFF; j_call: TRBJ2-2; clone_size: NA; v_call: TRBV9; d_call: TRBD2
cdr3_nt: TGTGCCAGCAGCGTCGCCGGGACTAGCGGGATTAATGAGCAGTTCTTC; cdr3_aa: CASSVAGTSGINEQFF; j_call: TRBJ2-1; clone_size: NA; v_call: TRBV5-4; d_call: TRBD2
cdr3_nt: TGCGCCAGCAGTGAAAGTAGGCAGTACAATGAGCAGTTCTTC; cdr3_aa: CASSESRQYNEQFF; j_call: TRBJ2-1; clone_size: NA; v_call: TRBV10-2; d_call: NA
cdr3_nt: TGTGCCAGCAGCTTAGCCAGGGGCGTTGGGGAGCAGTACTTC; cdr3_aa: CASSLARGVGEQYF; j_call: TRBJ2-7; clone_size: NA; v_call: TRBV7-9; d_call: NA
cdr3_nt: TGCAGCGTTGAGATATCCCGGGGATCATCCCAGTACTTC; cdr3_aa: CSVEISRGSSQYF; j_call: TRBJ2-5; clone_size: NA; v_call: TRBV29-1; d_call: NA
cdr3_nt: TGTGCCAGCTCTGATAACAGGAGGGCGATAGAGACCCAGTACTTC; cdr3_aa: CASSDNRRAIETQYF; j_call: TRBJ2-5; clone_size: NA; v_call: TRBV18; d_call: NA
cdr3_nt: TGCGCCAGCAGCCCTCCCCGGGAGGGGGCATACAATGAGCAGTTCTTC; cdr3_aa: CASSPPREGAYNEQFF; j_call: TRBJ2-1; clone_size: NA; v_call: TRBV5-1; d_call: NA
cdr3_nt: TGTGCCAGCAGCCATAAACAGGGGCAAGAGATCCAGTACTTC; cdr3_aa: CASSHKQGQEIQYF; j_call: TRBJ2-5; clone_size: once; v_call: TRBV4-2; d_call: TRBD1
cdr3_nt: TGCGCCAGCTATATGGGACTAGCGATCTACGAGCAGTACTTC; cdr3_aa: CASYMGLAIYEQYF; j_call: TRBJ2-7; clone_size: NA; v_call: TRBV5-1; d_call: TRBD2
cdr3_nt: TGTGCCAGCAGTTACAGGGTGGGAGGGAACGATCAGCCCCAGCATTTT; cdr3_aa: CASSYRVGGNDQPQHF; j_call: TRBJ1-5; clone_size: NA; v_call: TRBV6-5; d_call: NA
cdr3_nt: TGTGCCAGCAGCGCTCCCGGGACAGGGGAAGATGAGCAGTACTTC; cdr3_aa: CASSAPGTGEDEQYF; j_call: TRBJ2-7; clone_size: NA; v_call: TRBV9; d_call: TRBD1
cdr3_nt: TGTGCCAGCAGCTTGGGGGGACAGGGGGCGCCCACTGAAGCTTTCTTT; cdr3_aa: CASSLGGQGAPTEAFF; j_call: TRBJ1-1; clone_size: NA; v_call: TRBV7-7; d_call: TRBD1
cdr3_nt: TGTGCCAGTAGTATACACTATCAGGGTTACGAGCAGTACTTC; cdr3_aa: CASSIHYQGYEQYF; j_call: TRBJ2-7; clone_size: NA; v_call: TRBV19; d_call: NA
cdr3_nt: TGTGCCAGCAGCTTGATTCAGGGAGAAAAACTGTTTTTT; cdr3_aa: CASSLIQGEKLFF; j_call: TRBJ1-4; clone_size: once; v_call: TRBV5-5; d_call: NA
cdr3_nt: TGTGCCAGCAGCATCACTGTGGGGGGAGAGACCCAGTACTTC; cdr3_aa: CASSITVGGETQYF; j_call: TRBJ2-5; clone_size: NA; v_call: TRBV9; d_call: NA